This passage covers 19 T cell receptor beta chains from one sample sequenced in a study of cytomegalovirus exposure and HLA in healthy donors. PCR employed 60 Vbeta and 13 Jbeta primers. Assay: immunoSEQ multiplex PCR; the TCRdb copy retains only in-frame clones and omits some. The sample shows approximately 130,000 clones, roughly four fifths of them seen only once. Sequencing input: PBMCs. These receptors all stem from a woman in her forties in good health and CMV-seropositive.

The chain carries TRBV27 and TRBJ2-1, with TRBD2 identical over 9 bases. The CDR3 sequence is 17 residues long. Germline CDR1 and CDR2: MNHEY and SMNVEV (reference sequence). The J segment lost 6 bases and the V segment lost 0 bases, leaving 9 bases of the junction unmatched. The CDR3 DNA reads TGTGCCAGCAGTTTATCGATAGGCCTAGCGGGGCCCAATGAGCAGTTCTTC. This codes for CASSLSIGLAGPNEQFF.

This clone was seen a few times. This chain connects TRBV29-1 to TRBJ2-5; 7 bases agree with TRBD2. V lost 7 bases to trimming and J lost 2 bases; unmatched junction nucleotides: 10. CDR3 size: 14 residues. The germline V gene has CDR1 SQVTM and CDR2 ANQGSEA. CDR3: CSASLGGGQETQYF. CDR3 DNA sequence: TGCAGCGCGTCCCTTGGGGGGGGACAAGAGACCCAGTACTTC.

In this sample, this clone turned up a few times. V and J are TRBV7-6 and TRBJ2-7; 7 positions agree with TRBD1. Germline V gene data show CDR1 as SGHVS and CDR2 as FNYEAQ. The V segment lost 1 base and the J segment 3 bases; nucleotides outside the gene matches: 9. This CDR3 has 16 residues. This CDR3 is CASSLGAGQGDYEQYF. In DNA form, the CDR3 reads TGTGCCAGCAGCTTAGGCGCTGGGCAGGGGGACTACGAGCAGTACTTC.

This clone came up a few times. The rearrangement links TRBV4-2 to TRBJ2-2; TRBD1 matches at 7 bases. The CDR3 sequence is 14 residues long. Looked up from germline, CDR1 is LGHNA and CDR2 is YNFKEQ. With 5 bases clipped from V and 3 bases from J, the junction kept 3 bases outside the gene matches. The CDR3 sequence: CASSTGQYTGELFF. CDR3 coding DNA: TGTGCCAGCAGCACGGGACAGTACACCGGGGAGCTGTTTTTT.

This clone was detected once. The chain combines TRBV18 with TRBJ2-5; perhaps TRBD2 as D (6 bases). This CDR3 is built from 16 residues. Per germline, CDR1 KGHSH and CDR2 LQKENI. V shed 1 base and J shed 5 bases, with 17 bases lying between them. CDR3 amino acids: CASSPRLAGLGETQYF. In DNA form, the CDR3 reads TGTGCCAGCTCACCACGCCTGGCGGGACTGGGCGAGACCCAGTACTTC.

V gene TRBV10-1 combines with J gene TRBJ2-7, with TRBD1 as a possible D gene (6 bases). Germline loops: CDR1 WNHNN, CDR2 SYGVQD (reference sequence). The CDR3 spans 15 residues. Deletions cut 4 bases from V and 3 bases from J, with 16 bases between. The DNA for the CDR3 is TGCGCCAGCAGTGCGCTAGGGGGTATTTTCTACGAGCAGTACTTC. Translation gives CASSALGGIFYEQYF.

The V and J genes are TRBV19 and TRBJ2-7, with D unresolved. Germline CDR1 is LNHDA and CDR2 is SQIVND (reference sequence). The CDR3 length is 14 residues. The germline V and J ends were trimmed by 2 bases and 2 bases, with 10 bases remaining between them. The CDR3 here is CASSILGETYEQYF. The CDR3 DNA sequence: TGTGCCAGTAGTATACTAGGAGAGACCTACGAGCAGTACTTC.

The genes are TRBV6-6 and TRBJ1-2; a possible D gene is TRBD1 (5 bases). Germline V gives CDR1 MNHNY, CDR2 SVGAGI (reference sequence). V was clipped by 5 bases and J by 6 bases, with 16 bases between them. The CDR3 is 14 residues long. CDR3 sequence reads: CASSPDNLVDGYTF. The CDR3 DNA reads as TGTGCCAGCAGTCCGGACAACCTGGTGGATGGCTACACCTTC.

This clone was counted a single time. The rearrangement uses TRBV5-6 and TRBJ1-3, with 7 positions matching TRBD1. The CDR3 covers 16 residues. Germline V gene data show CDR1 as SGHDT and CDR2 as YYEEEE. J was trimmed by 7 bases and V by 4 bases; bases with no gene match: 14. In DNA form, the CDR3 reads TGTGCCAGCAGCCCCGGATCGGACAGGATTAGGAACACCATATATTTT. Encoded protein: CASSPGSDRIRNTIYF.

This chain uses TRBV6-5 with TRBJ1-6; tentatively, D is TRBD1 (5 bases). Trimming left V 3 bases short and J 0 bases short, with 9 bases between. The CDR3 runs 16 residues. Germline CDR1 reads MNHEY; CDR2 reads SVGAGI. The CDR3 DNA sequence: TGTGCCAGCAGTTATGGGGCCCTCTCCTATAATTCACCCCTCCACTTT. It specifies CASSYGALSYNSPLHF.

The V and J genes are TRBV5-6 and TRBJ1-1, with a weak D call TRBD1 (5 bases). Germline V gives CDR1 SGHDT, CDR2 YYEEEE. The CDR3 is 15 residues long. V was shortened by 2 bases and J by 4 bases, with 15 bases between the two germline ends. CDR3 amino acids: CASSFGGREGTEAFF. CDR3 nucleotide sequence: TGTGCCAGCAGCTTTGGGGGGAGGGAAGGCACTGAAGCTTTCTTT.

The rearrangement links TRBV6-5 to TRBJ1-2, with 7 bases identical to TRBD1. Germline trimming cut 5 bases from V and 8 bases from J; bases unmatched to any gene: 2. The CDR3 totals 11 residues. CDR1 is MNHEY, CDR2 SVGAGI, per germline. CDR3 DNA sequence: TGTGCCAGCAGTCAGGGGGGCGGCTACACCTTC. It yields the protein CASSQGGGYTF.

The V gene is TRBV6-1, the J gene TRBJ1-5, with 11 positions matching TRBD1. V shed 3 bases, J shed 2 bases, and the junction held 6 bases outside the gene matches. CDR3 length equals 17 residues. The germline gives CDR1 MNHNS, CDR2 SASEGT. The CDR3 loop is CASSERTGGIGNQPQHF. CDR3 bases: TGTGCCAGCAGTGAGCGGACAGGGGGCATCGGCAATCAGCCCCAGCATTTT.

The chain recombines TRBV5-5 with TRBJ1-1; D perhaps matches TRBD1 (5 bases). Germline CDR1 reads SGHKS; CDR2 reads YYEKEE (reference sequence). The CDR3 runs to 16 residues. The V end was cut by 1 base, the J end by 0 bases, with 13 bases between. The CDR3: CASSLTSRQMNTEAFF. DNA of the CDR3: TGTGCCAGCAGCTTGACGTCAAGACAGATGAACACTGAAGCTTTCTTT.

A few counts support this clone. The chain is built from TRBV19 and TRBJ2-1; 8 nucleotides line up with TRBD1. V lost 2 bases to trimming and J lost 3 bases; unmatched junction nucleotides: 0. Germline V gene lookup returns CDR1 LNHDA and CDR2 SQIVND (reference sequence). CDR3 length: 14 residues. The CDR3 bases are TGTGCCAGTAGTATAACAGGGGGCTACAATGAGCAGTTCTTC. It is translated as CASSITGGYNEQFF.

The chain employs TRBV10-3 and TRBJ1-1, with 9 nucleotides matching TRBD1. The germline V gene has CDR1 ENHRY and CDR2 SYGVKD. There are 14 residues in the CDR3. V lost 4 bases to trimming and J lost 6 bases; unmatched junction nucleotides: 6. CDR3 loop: CAISATGGGAEAFF. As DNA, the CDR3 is TGTGCCATCAGTGCTACAGGGGGCGGAGCTGAAGCTTTCTTT.

The CDR3 loop reads CASSIGIAGTYEQYF. DNA for the CDR3: TGTGCCAGCAGTATCGGAATAGCGGGAACCTACGAGCAGTACTTC. The rearrangement links TRBV28 to TRBJ2-7; 8 bases agree with TRBD2. J gave up 2 bases and V 5 bases, and 8 bases lay outside the gene matches. This CDR3 has 15 amino acids. Germline CDR1 reads MDHEN; CDR2 reads SYDVKM. Full variable domain (rest looked up from reference TRBV28 and TRBJ2-7): DVKVTQSSRYLVKRTGEKVFLECVQDMDHENMFWYRQDPGLGLRLIYFSYDVKMKEKGDIPEGYSVSREKKERFSLILESASTNQTSMYLCASSIGIAGTYEQYFGPGTRLTVT.

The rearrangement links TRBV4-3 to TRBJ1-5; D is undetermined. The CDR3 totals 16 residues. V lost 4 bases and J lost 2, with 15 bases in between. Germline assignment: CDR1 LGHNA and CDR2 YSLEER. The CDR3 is CASSRRFGGGNQPQHF. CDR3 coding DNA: TGCGCCAGCAGCCGACGCTTTGGCGGGGGCAATCAGCCCCAGCATTTT.

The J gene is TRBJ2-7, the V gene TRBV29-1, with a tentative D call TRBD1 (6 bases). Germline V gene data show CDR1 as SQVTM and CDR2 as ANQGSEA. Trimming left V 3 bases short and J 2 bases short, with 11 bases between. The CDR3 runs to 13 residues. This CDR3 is CSVEGTTPYEQYF. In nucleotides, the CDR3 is TGCAGCGTTGAGGGGACAACACCCTACGAGCAGTACTTC.